One sample yielded the 2 T cell receptor beta chains listed below, sequenced in a study of blood T cell repertoires in COVID-19 (TCRdb year 2020). The receptor library was made with the immunoSEQ multiplex PCR assay. TCRdb provides this immuneACCESS table in a form limited to in-frame rearrangements. Some clones are lacking; in checked studies, under half of them reflect an unresolved V gene, and why the rest are absent is not known. Present in this sample are approximately 210,000 clones, 88% of which were seen just once. The ten largest clones take up approximately 4.5% of the sample. Sequenced sample: peripheral blood. All receptors come from a human donor in a cohort sampled during active COVID-19.

This chain joins TRBV28 and TRBJ1-5; D possibly corresponds to TRBD1 (5 bases). The germline CDR1 and CDR2 sequences are MDHEN and SYDVKM. V shed 5 bases and J shed 7 bases, with 15 bases lying between them. The length of the CDR3 is 14 residues. The DNA for the CDR3 is TGTGCCAGCAGTCTGCGGGGGTCCGGGCAGCCCCAGCATTTT. It yields the protein CASSLRGSGQPQHF.

The chain is built from TRBV25-1 and TRBJ2-7; D gene uncertain. Between the trimmed V and J ends, which lost 6 bases and 4 bases, there was a span of 10 bases. The CDR3 has 12 residues. Germline V gives CDR1 MGHDK, CDR2 SYGVNS. Here the CDR3 DNA reads TGTGCCAGCAGGGCTCCCAGTTACGAGCAGTACTTC. It specifies CASRAPSYEQYF.